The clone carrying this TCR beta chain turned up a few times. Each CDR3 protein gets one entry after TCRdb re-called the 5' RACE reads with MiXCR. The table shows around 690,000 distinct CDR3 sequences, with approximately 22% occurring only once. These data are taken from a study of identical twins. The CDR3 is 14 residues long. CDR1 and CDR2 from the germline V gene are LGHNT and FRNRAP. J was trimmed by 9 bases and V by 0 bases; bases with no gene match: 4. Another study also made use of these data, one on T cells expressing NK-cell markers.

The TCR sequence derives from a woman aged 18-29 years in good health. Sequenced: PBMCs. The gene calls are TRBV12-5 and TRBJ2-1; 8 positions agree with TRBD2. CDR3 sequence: CASGLVVAGSEQFF. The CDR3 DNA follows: TGTGCTAGTGGTTTGGTAGTAGCGGGAAGTGAGCAGTTCTTC.